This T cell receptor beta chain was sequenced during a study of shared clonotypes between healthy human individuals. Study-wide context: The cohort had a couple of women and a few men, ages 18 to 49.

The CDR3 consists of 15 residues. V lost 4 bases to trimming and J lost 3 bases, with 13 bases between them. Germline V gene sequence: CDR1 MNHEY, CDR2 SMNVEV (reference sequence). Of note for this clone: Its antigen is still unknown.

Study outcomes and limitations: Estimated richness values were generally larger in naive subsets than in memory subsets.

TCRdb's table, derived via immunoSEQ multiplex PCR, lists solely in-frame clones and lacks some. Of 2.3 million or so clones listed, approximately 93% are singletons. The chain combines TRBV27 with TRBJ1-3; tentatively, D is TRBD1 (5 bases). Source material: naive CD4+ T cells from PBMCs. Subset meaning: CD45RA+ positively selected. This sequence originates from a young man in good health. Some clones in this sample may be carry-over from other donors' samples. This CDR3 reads CASSSAQGFGNTIYF. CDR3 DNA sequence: TGTGCCAGCAGTTCGGCCCAGGGCTTTGGAAACACCATATATTTT.